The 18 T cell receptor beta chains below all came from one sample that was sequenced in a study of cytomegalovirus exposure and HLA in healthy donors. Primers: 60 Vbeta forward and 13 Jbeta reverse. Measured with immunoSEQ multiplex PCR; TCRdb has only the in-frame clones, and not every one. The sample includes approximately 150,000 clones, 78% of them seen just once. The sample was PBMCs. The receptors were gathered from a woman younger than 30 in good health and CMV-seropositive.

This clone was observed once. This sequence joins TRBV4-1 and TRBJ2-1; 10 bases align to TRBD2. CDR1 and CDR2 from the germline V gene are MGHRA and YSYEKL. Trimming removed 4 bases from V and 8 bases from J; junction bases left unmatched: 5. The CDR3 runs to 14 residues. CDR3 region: CASSRTLAGYEQFF. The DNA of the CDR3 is TGCGCCAGCAGCCGGACACTAGCGGGGTATGAGCAGTTCTTC.

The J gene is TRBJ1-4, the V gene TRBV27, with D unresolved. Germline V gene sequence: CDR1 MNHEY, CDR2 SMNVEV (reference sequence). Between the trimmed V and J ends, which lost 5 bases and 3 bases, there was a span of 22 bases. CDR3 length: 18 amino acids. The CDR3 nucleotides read TGTGCCAGCAGTCCTACTCATGGGCGGGTTACCTCTAATGAAAAACTGTTTTTT. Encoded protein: CASSPTHGRVTSNEKLFF.

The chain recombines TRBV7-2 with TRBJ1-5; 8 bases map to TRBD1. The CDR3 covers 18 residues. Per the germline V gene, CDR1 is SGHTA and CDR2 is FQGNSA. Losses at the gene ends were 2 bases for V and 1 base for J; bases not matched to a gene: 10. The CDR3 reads CASSLQVATGVSNQPQHF. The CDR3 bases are TGTGCCAGCAGCTTACAAGTCGCGACAGGGGTGAGCAATCAGCCCCAGCATTTT.

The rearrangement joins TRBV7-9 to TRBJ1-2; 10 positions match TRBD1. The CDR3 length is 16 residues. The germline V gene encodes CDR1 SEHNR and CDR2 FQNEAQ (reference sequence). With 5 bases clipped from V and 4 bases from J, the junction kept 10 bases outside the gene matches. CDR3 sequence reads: CASSLDRDRGFYGYTF. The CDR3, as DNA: TGTGCCAGCAGCCTAGACCGGGACAGGGGATTCTATGGCTACACCTTC.

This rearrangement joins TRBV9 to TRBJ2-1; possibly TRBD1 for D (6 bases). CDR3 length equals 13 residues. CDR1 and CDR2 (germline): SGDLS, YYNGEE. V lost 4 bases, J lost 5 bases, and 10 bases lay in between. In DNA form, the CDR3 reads TGTGCCAGCAGCAAACAGGGACACAATGAGCAGTTCTTC. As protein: CASSKQGHNEQFF.

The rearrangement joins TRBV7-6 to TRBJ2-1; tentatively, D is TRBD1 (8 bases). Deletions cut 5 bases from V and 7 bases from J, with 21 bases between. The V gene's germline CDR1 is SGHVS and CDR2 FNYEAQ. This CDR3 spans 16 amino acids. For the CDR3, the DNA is TGTGCCAGCAGCGTAATTGGACAGGGAGGGAGGAATGAGCAGTTCTTC. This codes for CASSVIGQGGRNEQFF.

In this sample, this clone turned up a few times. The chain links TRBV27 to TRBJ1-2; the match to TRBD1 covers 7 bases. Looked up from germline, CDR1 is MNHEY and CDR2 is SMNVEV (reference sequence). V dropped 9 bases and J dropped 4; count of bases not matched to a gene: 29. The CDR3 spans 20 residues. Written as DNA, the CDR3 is TGTGCCAGTACCACGACGGTACTGACAGGGCCGACGCCCGGCCTCTATGGCTACACCTTC. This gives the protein CASTTTVLTGPTPGLYGYTF.

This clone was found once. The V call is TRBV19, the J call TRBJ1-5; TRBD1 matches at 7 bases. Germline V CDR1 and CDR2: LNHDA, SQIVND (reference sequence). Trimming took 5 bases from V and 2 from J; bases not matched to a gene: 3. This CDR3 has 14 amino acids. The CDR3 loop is CASSVDRGNQPQHF. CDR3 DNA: TGTGCCAGTAGTGTCGACAGGGGCAATCAGCCCCAGCATTTT. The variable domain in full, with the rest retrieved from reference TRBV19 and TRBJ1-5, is DGGITQSPKYLFRKEGQNVTLSCEQNLNHDAMYWYRQDPGQGLRLIYYSQIVNDFQKGDIAEGYSVSREKKESFPLTVTSAQKNPTAFYLCASSVDRGNQPQHFGDGTRLSIL.

The CDR3 sequence: CASSEDYFYEQYF. The CDR3 DNA follows: TGTGCCAGCAGTGAAGACTACTTTTACGAGCAGTACTTC. This chain uses TRBV2 with TRBJ2-7, with D unclear. V lost 1 base and J 4 bases, leaving 8 bases between the germline ends. The CDR3 has 13 amino acids. Germline CDR1 and CDR2: SNHLY and FYNNEI.

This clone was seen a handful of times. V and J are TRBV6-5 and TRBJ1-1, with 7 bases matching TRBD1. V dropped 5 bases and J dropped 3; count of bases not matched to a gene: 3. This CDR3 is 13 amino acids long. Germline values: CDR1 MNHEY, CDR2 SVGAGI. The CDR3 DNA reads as TGTGCCAGCAGTAGACAGGGCGACACTGAAGCTTTCTTT. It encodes CASSRQGDTEAFF.

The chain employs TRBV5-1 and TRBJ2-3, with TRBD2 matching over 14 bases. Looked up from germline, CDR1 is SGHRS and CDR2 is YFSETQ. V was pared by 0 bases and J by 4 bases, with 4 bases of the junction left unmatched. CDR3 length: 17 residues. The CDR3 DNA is TGCGCCAGCAGCTTGGGACTAGCGGGGGGGTCGGCAGATACGCAGTATTTT. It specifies CASSLGLAGGSADTQYF.

The CDR3 DNA sequence: TGTGCCAGTAGTGCCCAGGGTATCCCCCACTATGGCTACACCTTC. This codes for CASSAQGIPHYGYTF. This chain connects TRBV19 to TRBJ1-2, with D maybe TRBD1 (5 bases). V lost 5 bases, J lost 3 bases, and 16 bases lay in between. This CDR3 has 15 amino acids. Germline values: CDR1 LNHDA, CDR2 SQIVND (reference sequence).

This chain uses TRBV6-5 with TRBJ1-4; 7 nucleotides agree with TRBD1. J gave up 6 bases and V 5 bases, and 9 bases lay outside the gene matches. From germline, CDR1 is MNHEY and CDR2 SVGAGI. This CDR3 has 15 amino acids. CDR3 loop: CASSTKTGLDEKLFF. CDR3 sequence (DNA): TGTGCCAGCAGTACAAAGACAGGGCTAGATGAAAAACTGTTTTTT.

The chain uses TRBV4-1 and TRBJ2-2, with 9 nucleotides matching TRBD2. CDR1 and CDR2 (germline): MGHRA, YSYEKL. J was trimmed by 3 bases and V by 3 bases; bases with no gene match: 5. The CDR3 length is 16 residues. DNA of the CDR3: TGCGCCAGCAGCCACACAGGACTAGCGTACACCGGGGAGCTGTTTTTT. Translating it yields CASSHTGLAYTGELFF.

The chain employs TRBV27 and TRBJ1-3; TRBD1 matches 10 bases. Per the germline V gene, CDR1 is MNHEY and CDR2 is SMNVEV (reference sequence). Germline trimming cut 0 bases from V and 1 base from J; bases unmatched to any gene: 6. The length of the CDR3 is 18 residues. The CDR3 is CASSLSHPGQGSGNTIYF. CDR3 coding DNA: TGTGCCAGCAGTTTATCGCATCCGGGACAGGGGTCTGGAAACACCATATATTTT.

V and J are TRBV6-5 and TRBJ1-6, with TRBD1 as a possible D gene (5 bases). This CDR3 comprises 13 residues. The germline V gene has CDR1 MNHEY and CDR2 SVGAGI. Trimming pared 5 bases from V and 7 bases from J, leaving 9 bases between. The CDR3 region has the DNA TGTGCCAGCAGTGGGGCAGCAAATTCACCCCTCCACTTT. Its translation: CASSGAANSPLHF.

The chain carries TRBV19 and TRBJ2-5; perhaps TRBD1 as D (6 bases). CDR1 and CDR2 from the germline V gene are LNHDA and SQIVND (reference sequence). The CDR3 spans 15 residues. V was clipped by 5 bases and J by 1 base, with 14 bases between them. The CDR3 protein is CASSPLPRGQETQYF. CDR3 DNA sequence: TGTGCCAGTAGTCCCCTCCCCAGGGGCCAAGAGACCCAGTACTTC.

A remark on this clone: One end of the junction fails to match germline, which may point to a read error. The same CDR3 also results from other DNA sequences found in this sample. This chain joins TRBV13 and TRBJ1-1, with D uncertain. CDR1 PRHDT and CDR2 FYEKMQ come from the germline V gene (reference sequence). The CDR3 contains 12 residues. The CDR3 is CASSLPRSRAFF. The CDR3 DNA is TGTGCTAGCAGCTTGCCCAGGTCGCGAGCTTTCTTT. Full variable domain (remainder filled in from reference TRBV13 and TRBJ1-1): AAGVIQSPRHLIKEKRETATLKCYPIPRHDTVYWYQQGPGQDPQFLISFYEKMQSDKGSIPDRFSAQQFSDYHSELNMSSLELGDSALYFCASSLPRSRAFFGQGTRLTVV.